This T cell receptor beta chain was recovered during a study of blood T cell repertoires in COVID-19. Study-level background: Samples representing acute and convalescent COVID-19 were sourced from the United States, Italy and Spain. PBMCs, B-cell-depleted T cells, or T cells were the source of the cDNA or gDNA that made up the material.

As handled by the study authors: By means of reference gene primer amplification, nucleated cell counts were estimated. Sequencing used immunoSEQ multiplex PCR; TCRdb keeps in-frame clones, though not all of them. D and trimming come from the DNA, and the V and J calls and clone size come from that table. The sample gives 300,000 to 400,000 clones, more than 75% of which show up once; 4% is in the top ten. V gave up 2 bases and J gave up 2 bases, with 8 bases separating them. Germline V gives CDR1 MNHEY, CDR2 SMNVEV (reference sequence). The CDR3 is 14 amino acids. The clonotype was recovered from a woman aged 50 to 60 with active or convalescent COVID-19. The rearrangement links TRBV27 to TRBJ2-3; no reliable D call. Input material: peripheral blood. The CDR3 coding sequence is TGTGCCAGCAGTTTAGGTCCTAACACAGATACGCAGTATTTT. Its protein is CASSLGPNTDTQYF.